This TCR beta chain was captured in a study of monozygotic twins with inflammatory bowel disease. Study-wide points: Twins classed as concordant or discordant showed no difference in repertoire similarity, possibly from limited power.

The template-switching step introduced UMIs that carried a 6-nucleotide sample barcode. TCRdb reprocessed the 5' RACE reads and keeps a single row for each CDR3 protein, giving no DNA. This sample carries about 330,000 distinct CDR3 sequences, with 2% to 2.5% going to the ten biggest clones. Regarding this clonotype: The antigen is unknown.

Looked up from germline, CDR1 is MNHEY and CDR2 is SVGEGT. This CDR3 comprises 13 residues. Sequencing was done on a sample of blood. This chain uses TRBV6-2 or TRBV6-3 with TRBJ2-2; no DNA is available, so the TRBD1 call from TCRdb remains unchecked. This receptor was obtained from a human donor with ulcerative colitis or Crohn's disease, or a healthy co-twin of an affected twin (not recorded which). The CDR3 sequence: CASTGTATGELFF.